The 23 T cell receptor beta chains in this list originate from one sample, sequenced in a study of blood T cell repertoires in COVID-19. Clones were read by immunoSEQ multiplex PCR, and TCRdb kept only the in-frame ones, dropping some. The sample records 85,000 or so clones, about 95% being singletons. Sequenced: peripheral blood. The receptors were gathered from a human donor with active COVID-19. The donor label of this sample is uncertain.

The CDR3 is CATSDPSDTEKLFF. As DNA, the CDR3 is TGTGCCACCAGTGACCCCTCGGACACAGAAAAACTGTTTTTT. The J gene is TRBJ1-4, the V gene TRBV24-1; weak D call: TRBD1 (5 bases). CDR3 length equals 14 residues. The V and J ends lost 4 bases and 8 bases respectively, with 13 bases between them. CDR1 KGHDR and CDR2 SFDVKD come from the germline V gene.

The V gene is TRBV18, the J gene TRBJ2-1, with D maybe TRBD2 (6 bases). The CDR3 extends over 14 amino acids. Germline loops: CDR1 KGHSH, CDR2 LQKENI. With 3 bases removed from V and 8 bases from J, the gap between germline ends came to 14 bases. CDR3 coding DNA: TGTGCCAGCTCACCCCGGGACTTAACGCATGAGCAGTTCTTC. Amino acids: CASSPRDLTHEQFF. Combining the CDR3 with reference TRBV18 and TRBJ2-1 gives the whole variable domain NAGVMQNPRHLVRRRGQEARLRCSPMKGHSHVYWYRQLPEEGLKFMVYLQKENIIDESGMPKERFSAEFPKEGPSILRIQQVVRGDSAAYFCASSPRDLTHEQFFGPGTRLTVL.

The count of this clone is one. The J gene is TRBJ1-3, the V gene TRBV6-6; 7 positions match TRBD1. Losses at the gene ends were 6 bases for V and 0 bases for J; bases not matched to a gene: 8. From germline, CDR1 is MNHNY and CDR2 SVGAGI (reference sequence). The CDR3 sequence is 16 residues long. CDR3 DNA: TGTGCCAGCAGGGGAATGGGACAGAGCTCTGGAAACACCATATATTTT. This gives the protein CASRGMGQSSGNTIYF.

The chain couples TRBV20-1 to TRBJ1-2; 10 nucleotides agree with TRBD1. The CDR3 is made up of 17 amino acids. In germline, CDR1 is DFQATT, CDR2 SNEGSKA (reference sequence). V dropped 3 bases and J dropped 2; count of bases not matched to a gene: 12. CDR3 sequence (DNA): TGCAGTGCTAGTCAGGGCTTCCGGGACAGGGGCAACTATGGCTACACCTTC. It yields the protein CSASQGFRDRGNYGYTF.

The V and J genes are TRBV5-4 and TRBJ1-2; 9 bases are shared with TRBD1. CDR1 and CDR2 (germline): SGHNT, YYREEE (reference sequence). CDR3 length equals 13 residues. V lost 4 bases to trimming and J lost 8 bases; unmatched junction nucleotides: 6. For the CDR3, the DNA is TGTGCCAGCAGCCTACAGGGGGCCGAGGGCTACACCTTC. Protein product: CASSLQGAEGYTF.

The rearrangement links TRBV27 to TRBJ1-5; 9 bases align to TRBD1. From germline, CDR1 is MNHEY and CDR2 SMNVEV (reference sequence). The J segment lost 4 bases and the V segment lost 9 bases, leaving 7 bases of the junction unmatched. The CDR3 sequence is 14 residues long. In nucleotides, the CDR3 is TGTGCCAGTCACCCCGGGACAGGGAATCAGCCCCAGCATTTT. Translation gives CASHPGTGNQPQHF.

The gene calls are TRBV6-5 and TRBJ1-5, with unresolved D. V was cut by 5 bases and J by 8 bases, with 13 bases left in between. The CDR3 is 13 amino acids. Looked up from germline, CDR1 is MNHEY and CDR2 is SVGAGI. CDR3 DNA sequence: TGTGCCAGCAGTACTGAGCGGGCTAAGCCCCAGCATTTT. Amino acids: CASSTERAKPQHF.

This clone was observed a single time. The V call is TRBV10-1, the J call TRBJ2-1; 8 bases map to TRBD2. Germline V gives CDR1 WNHNN, CDR2 SYGVQD (reference sequence). CDR3 length: 17 amino acids. After removal of 0 bases from V and 4 bases from J, the junction contained 8 bases not matched to a gene. CDR3 sequence: CASSESRAGAGYNEQFF. The CDR3 DNA sequence: TGCGCCAGCAGTGAGTCGAGAGCGGGAGCGGGGTACAATGAGCAGTTCTTC.

The J gene is TRBJ2-3, the V gene TRBV12-3 or TRBV12-4; tentatively, D is TRBD1 (5 bases). Trimming pared 1 base from V and 9 bases from J, leaving 8 bases between. The CDR3 totals 12 residues. The chain's CDR3 is CASSLVKGTQYF. The DNA of the CDR3 is TGTGCCAGCAGTTTAGTGAAGGGGACGCAGTATTTT.

This clone was observed a few times. The chain is built from TRBV19 and TRBJ1-5; 7 bases are shared with TRBD1. The V gene's germline CDR1 is LNHDA and CDR2 SQIVND (reference sequence). After removal of 3 bases from V and 5 bases from J, the junction contained 7 bases not matched to a gene. The CDR3 loop spans 15 amino acids. CDR3 coding DNA: TGTGCCAGTAGTATTCACAGGGGCAGGGATCAGCCCCAGCATTTT. As protein: CASSIHRGRDQPQHF.

This clone was recorded a few times. The rearrangement links TRBV20-1 to TRBJ1-6; no clear D. V lost 3 bases to trimming and J lost 0 bases, with 12 bases between them. CDR1 and CDR2 (germline): DFQATT, SNEGSKA (reference sequence). The CDR3 covers 16 residues. CDR3 protein: CSASVLPSSYNSPLHF. The CDR3 DNA sequence: TGCAGTGCTAGTGTTCTTCCGAGCTCCTATAATTCACCCCTCCACTTT.

V usage is TRBV5-6 and J usage is TRBJ2-1; tentatively, D is TRBD1 (6 bases). Trimming took off 4 bases at V and 9 bases at J, with 14 bases between the two ends. Germline V gene lookup returns CDR1 SGHDT and CDR2 YYEEEE. The CDR3 totals 13 residues. The CDR3 nucleotides are TGTGCCAGCAGCGTAACAGGGTTTGGTGAGCAGTTCTTC. Amino acid sequence: CASSVTGFGEQFF.

This chain joins TRBV24-1 and TRBJ2-1; 14 bases agree with TRBD2. The CDR3 covers 16 residues. Germline V gene data show CDR1 as KGHDR and CDR2 as SFDVKD. V gave up 3 bases and J gave up 6 bases; unmatched junction bases: 3. For the CDR3, the DNA is TGTGCCACCAGTGATCAGACTAGCGGGGGGGCCAATGAGCAGTTCTTC. Protein: CATSDQTSGGANEQFF.

This chain connects TRBV18 to TRBJ2-5; TRBD1 might be the D (6 bases). The CDR3 contains 15 residues. Germline V gene lookup returns CDR1 KGHSH and CDR2 LQKENI. The ends were cut back, 2 bases at V and 0 bases at J, with 10 bases in the middle. This CDR3 is CASSPSGANQETQYF. As DNA, the CDR3 is TGTGCCAGCTCACCATCAGGGGCCAACCAAGAGACCCAGTACTTC.

This chain connects TRBV3-1 (or the pseudogene TRBV3-2) to TRBJ2-7; TRBD1 agrees at 10 bases. V lost 5 bases and J lost 2; bases outside the gene matches: 3. This CDR3 spans 14 amino acids. Germline lookup yields CDR1 LGHDT and CDR2 YNNKEL (reference sequence). The CDR3 sequence is CASSSGQGTYEQYF. The DNA for the CDR3 is TGTGCCAGCAGCTCGGGACAGGGGACCTACGAGCAGTACTTC.

The gene calls are TRBV12-3 or TRBV12-4 and TRBJ1-5; D is ambiguous. This CDR3 spans 11 amino acids. Trimming took 4 bases from V and 11 from J, leaving 9 bases between them. CDR3 nucleotide sequence: TGTGCCAGCAGTTCCGGGGTGGCCCAGCATTTT. Encoded protein: CASSSGVAQHF.

The chain combines TRBV19 with TRBJ2-5; D might be TRBD2 (5 bases). CDR1 and CDR2 (germline): LNHDA, SQIVND (reference sequence). The germline V and J ends were trimmed by 5 bases and 7 bases, with 20 bases remaining between them. The CDR3 loop spans 15 amino acids. In DNA, the CDR3 is TGTGCCAGTAGTCCACCGGGGTCCCCTGAGAGGACCCAGTACTTC. As protein: CASSPPGSPERTQYF.

This rearrangement joins TRBV7-2 to TRBJ1-1; 8 bases match TRBD1. The germline V gene encodes CDR1 SGHTA and CDR2 FQGNSA. V dropped 5 bases and J dropped 7; count of bases not matched to a gene: 6. This CDR3 spans 13 amino acids. CDR3 protein: CASSPRTGSEAFF. In DNA, the CDR3 is TGTGCCAGCAGCCCCCGGACAGGGAGTGAAGCTTTCTTT.

The genes are TRBV19 and TRBJ1-5, with D possibly matching TRBD1 (5 bases). V lost 3 bases and J lost 5, with 11 bases in between. The CDR3 runs 14 residues. Germline values: CDR1 LNHDA, CDR2 SQIVND (reference sequence). The CDR3 nucleotides read TGTGCCAGTAGTATCCCAGGGTCTTATCAGCCCCAGCATTTT. Its protein is CASSIPGSYQPQHF.

The J gene is TRBJ2-3, the V gene TRBV7-8; D is unresolved. This CDR3 has 12 residues. Germline assignment: CDR1 SGHVS and CDR2 FQNEAQ. V was cut by 5 bases and J by 2 bases, with 5 bases left in between. CDR3 in DNA: TGTGCCAGCAGCGCGATCACAGATACGCAGTATTTT. As protein: CASSAITDTQYF. Using reference TRBV7-8 and TRBJ2-3 for the parts outside the CDR3, the full variable domain is GAGVSQSPRYKVAKRGQDVALRCDPISGHVSLFWYQQALGQGPEFLTYFQNEAQLDKSGLPSDRFFAERPEGSVSTLKIQRTQQEDSAVYLCASSAITDTQYFGPGTRLTVL.

The J gene is TRBJ2-5, the V gene TRBV29-1; possibly TRBD2 for D (6 bases). CDR3 length: 13 amino acids. Trimming cost V 4 bases and J 4 bases, with 13 bases left between them. The germline gives CDR1 SQVTM, CDR2 ANQGSEA. CDR3 in DNA: TGCAGCGTTGGACTCCGGGACTTAGAGACCCAGTACTTC. Its protein product is CSVGLRDLETQYF.

This sequence joins TRBV7-2 and TRBJ2-5, with 7 bases lining up with TRBD2. The CDR3 contains 14 residues. The ends lost 5 bases at V and 0 bases at J; junction bases unmatched: 3. Germline lookup yields CDR1 SGHTA and CDR2 FQGNSA. The CDR3 is CASSTGGNQETQYF. The CDR3 region has the DNA TGTGCCAGCAGCACCGGGGGGAACCAAGAGACCCAGTACTTC.

The CDR3 DNA reads TGTGCCAGCAGCGGACTAGCGGGAGTAGGAGAGACCCAGTACTTC. This sequence encodes CASSGLAGVGETQYF. The chain is built from TRBV21-1 and TRBJ2-5; whether TRBD2, the table's D call, matches the DNA was not checked. TRBV21-1 is reported as a pseudogene. This CDR3 has 15 amino acids.